The TCR beta chain described here comes from a study of blood T cell repertoires in COVID-19. Seattle's cohort entered during active infection and was followed longitudinally. The authors' processing: Reference gene primer amplification yielded estimated nucleated cell counts. Some clones are missing from TCRdb's copy, which holds only in-frame ones; the method was immunoSEQ multiplex PCR. V and J calls and clone size are as listed in that table; D and trimming were resolved from the DNA. The sample consists of 70,000 to 90,000 clones, 70% to 90% of them appearing once. This CDR3 spans 15 amino acids. Germline V lookup: CDR1 SGHNT, CDR2 YYREEE (reference sequence). Trimming took 3 bases from V and 2 from J, leaving 11 bases between them.

This rearrangement joins TRBV5-4 to TRBJ1-4, with a tentative D call TRBD1 (6 bases). The sequenced material came from peripheral blood. The clonotype was recovered from an elderly man with COVID-19, enrolled during active disease. As DNA, the CDR3 is TGTGCCAGCAGCTCATCAGGGGAGACTAATGAAAAACTGTTTTTT. Its protein product is CASSSSGETNEKLFF. Full variable domain (outside the CDR3, taken from reference TRBV5-4 and TRBJ1-4): ETGVTQSPTHLIKTRGQQVTLRCSSQSGHNTVSWYQQALGQGPQFIFQYYREEENGRGNFPPRFSGLQFPNYSSELNVNALELDDSALYLCASSSSGETNEKLFFGSGTQLSVL.